This T cell receptor beta chain was captured by sequencing in a study of ipilimumab plus nivolumab after autologous stem cell transplantation. The wider study: Patients received a median of roughly five ipilimumab and about 8 nivolumab doses.

Clones were read by immunoSEQ multiplex PCR, and TCRdb kept only the in-frame ones, dropping some. Among some 45,000 clones, over 75% were seen once, and the ten largest hold less than 0.95%. The CDR3 has 14 residues. CDR1 LGHNT and CDR2 FRNRAP come from the germline V gene. V lost 6 bases to trimming and J lost 5 bases, with 16 bases between them. Source: PBMCs, taken in a trial of ipilimumab plus nivolumab as post-transplant consolidation. The sequence came from a male donor with multiple myeloma. This chain connects TRBV12-5 to TRBJ1-1, with a possible D match to TRBD1 (6 bases). CDR3 amino acids: CASGVVAGETEAFF. As DNA, the CDR3 is TGTGCTAGTGGCGTCGTCGCAGGGGAAACTGAAGCTTTCTTT.